This is a list of T cell receptor beta chains from one sample in a study of blood T cell repertoires in COVID-19. TCRdb keeps only in-frame clones here, not all; method: immunoSEQ multiplex PCR. The data hold about 270,000 clones, with 80% to 90% observed a single time. What was sequenced was PBMCs or T cells enriched from blood (not recorded which). These receptors were taken from a woman between 18 and 30 years old who had recovered from COVID-19. CDR3s include the opening cysteine and the closing phenylalanine or tryptophan. Fields, in order: V gene, D gene, clone size, J gene, CDR3 DNA, CDR3 protein. A D gene is named only where the DNA matches it firmly. The size entry is marked missing in some rows and otherwise reads once, few, many or a size class.

V: TRBV20-1
D: NA
size: NA
J: TRBJ2-7
DNA: TGCAGTGCTAGCAGAGGTTACGAGCAGTACTTC
CDR3: CSASRGYEQYF

V: TRBV11-3
D: NA
size: NA
J: TRBJ2-2
DNA: TGTGCCAGCAGCTTGTCTCTCACCGGGGAGCTGTTTTTT
CDR3: CASSLSLTGELFF

V: TRBV4-2
D: TRBD1
size: once
J: TRBJ1-2
DNA: TGTGCCAGCAGCCATGCTCGGGGACAGGGGAGGTATGGCTACACCTTC
CDR3: CASSHARGQGRYGYTF

V: TRBV10-3
D: TRBD2
size: NA
J: TRBJ2-5
DNA: TGTGCCATCAAGGGACTAGCGGAGCAAGAGACCCAGTACTTC
CDR3: CAIKGLAEQETQYF

V: TRBV10-3
D: NA
size: NA
J: TRBJ1-2
DNA: TGTGCCATCAGTGAGTCGGGAGCCGGCCATGGCTACACCTTC
CDR3: CAISESGAGHGYTF

V: TRBV27
D: TRBD1
size: NA
J: TRBJ1-5
DNA: TGTGCCAGCAGTCCCCTAGGAGGGGGCCTTCAGCCCCAGCATTTT
CDR3: CASSPLGGGLQPQHF

V: TRBV19
D: NA
size: NA
J: TRBJ2-5
DNA: TGTGCCAGTAGTACCCCGGGGCGGGGTTGGCAAGAGACCCAGTACTTC
CDR3: CASSTPGRGWQETQYF

V: TRBV28
D: NA
size: once
J: TRBJ1-3
DNA: TGTGCCAGCAGTTTCAGGGGTGGAAACACCATATATTTT
CDR3: CASSFRGGNTIYF

V: TRBV11-2
D: NA
size: once
J: TRBJ1-3
DNA: TGTGCCAGCACGCGGGCAGGTCACACCATATATTTT
CDR3: CASTRAGHTIYF

V: TRBV13
D: TRBD2
size: NA
J: TRBJ2-5
DNA: TGTGCCAGCAGGATTAGGGGGACTAGCGGGACCGAGGCCCAGTACTTC
CDR3: CASRIRGTSGTEAQYF

V: TRBV3-1/TRBV3-2
D: TRBD2
size: once
J: TRBJ2-7
DNA: TGTGCCAGCAGCCAGCGGGGGAGCTACGAGCAGTACTTC
CDR3: CASSQRGSYEQYF

V: TRBV6-1
D: NA
size: NA
J: TRBJ2-3
DNA: TGTGCCAGCAGTGAGGACCCTTTCAGGGCAGATACGCAGTATTTT
CDR3: CASSEDPFRADTQYF

V: TRBV6-4
D: TRBD2
size: NA
J: TRBJ2-1
DNA: TGTGCCAGCAGTGCAGGCCTAGCGGGGGTCAATGAGCAGTTCTTC
CDR3: CASSAGLAGVNEQFF

V: TRBV6-2/TRBV6-3
D: TRBD1
size: NA
J: TRBJ1-5
DNA: TGTGCCAGCAGTTCCGCGACAGGGGATTCTCAGCCCCAGCATTTT
CDR3: CASSSATGDSQPQHF

V: TRBV19
D: TRBD1
size: NA
J: TRBJ2-7
DNA: TGTGCCAGTAGTATGGGACAGGGAGACCTTTACGAGCAGTACTTC
CDR3: CASSMGQGDLYEQYF

V: TRBV5-4
D: TRBD2
size: once
J: TRBJ2-3
DNA: TGTGCCAGCAGCTCGCCGGACGAGGCGGGGGGGGATACGCAGTATTTT
CDR3: CASSSPDEAGGDTQYF

V: TRBV5-4
D: NA
size: NA
J: TRBJ1-2
DNA: TGTGCCAGCAGCTTCGGCGGTGGTGGCTACACCTTC
CDR3: CASSFGGGGYTF